One and the same sample provided the 17 T cell receptor beta chains below, sequenced in a study of vaccination and CD4 T cells after COVID-19. Sequencing of the DNA from cultured CD4+ T cells was carried out with the Oncomine TCR Beta short-read assay. TCRdb called the PCR reads again in MiXCR, with one record for every CDR3 protein. The sample shows roughly 12,000 distinct CDR3 sequences, under 60% of them seen only once. The sample's treatment: roughly 11-day PBMC culture with coronavirus spike peptide pools or control peptides (ViraFEST assay). These receptors are not linked to any known antigen. The source material was CD4+ T cells from blood, cultured in vitro. Receptor source: a human donor who had recovered from COVID-19.

The chain links TRBV20-1 to TRBJ2-5; weak D call: TRBD2 (5 bases). This CDR3 contains 14 residues. The germline V and J ends were trimmed by 3 bases and 1 base, with 12 bases remaining between them. The germline CDR1 and CDR2 sequences are DFQATT and SNEGSKA (reference sequence). Written as DNA, the CDR3 is TGCAGTGCTAGTCGAGGGATCCCCCAAGAGACCCAGTACTTC. This gives the protein CSASRGIPQETQYF.

The rearrangement uses TRBV20-1 and TRBJ1-6; D uncertain. Germline loops: CDR1 DFQATT, CDR2 SNEGSKA (reference sequence). The V end lost 5 bases, the J end lost 4 bases, and 9 bases lay between the germline ends. The CDR3 loop spans 13 amino acids. The CDR3 DNA reads TGCAGTGCTCTGACTCAATATAATTCACCCCTCCACTTT. This gives the protein CSALTQYNSPLHF.

This clonotype was observed a handful of times. The chain uses TRBV20-1 and TRBJ2-3; 9 bases are shared with TRBD2. Germline V CDR1 and CDR2: DFQATT, SNEGSKA (reference sequence). The V gene end was trimmed by 2 bases and the J gene end by 4 bases; junction bases not matched to a gene: 4. CDR3 length: 14 amino acids. This chain's CDR3 is CSARSQREADTQYF. Written as DNA, the CDR3 is TGCAGTGCTAGATCCCAGCGGGAGGCAGATACGCAGTATTTT.

The gene calls are TRBV12-3 or TRBV12-4 and TRBJ2-7; possible D gene TRBD2, 6 bases. The CDR3 length is 13 residues. Trimming removed 5 bases from V and 3 bases from J, with 11 bases in between. This CDR3 is CASSHGGFYEQYF. DNA of the CDR3: TGTGCCAGCAGTCACGGGGGTTTCTACGAGCAGTACTTC.

Comments on this clonotype: Germline is not matched at one junction end, which may reflect a read error. The V gene is TRBV4-1, the J gene TRBJ2-4; 7 nucleotides match TRBD1. The germline CDR1 and CDR2 sequences are MGHRA and YSYEKL. The CDR3 has 15 residues. In DNA form, the CDR3 reads TGCGCCAGCAGCCTATACCGGGACAGTTCCCCAATTCGGTACTTC. Translating it yields CASSLYRDSSPIRYF.

The DNA of the CDR3 is TGTGCCAGCAGCCAACAACAGGGTATGGATACGCAGTATTTT. Residues: CASSQQQGMDTQYF. This chain joins TRBV7-2 and TRBJ2-3; D perhaps matches TRBD1 (6 bases). The CDR3 is 14 amino acids. Trimming left V 5 bases short and J 6 bases short, with 15 bases between. Germline-derived CDR1 and CDR2 are SGHTA and FQGNSA. The entire variable domain, with the rest obtained from reference TRBV7-2 and TRBJ2-3, is as follows: GAGVSQSPSNKVTEKGKDVELRCDPISGHTALYWYRQSLGQGLEFLIYFQGNSAPDKSGLPSDRFSAERTGGSVSTLTIQRTQQEDSAVYLCASSQQQGMDTQYFGPGTRLTVL.

This clonotype was seen only a few times. The chain employs TRBV24-1 and TRBJ2-3, with D possibly matching TRBD1 (5 bases). The V gene's germline CDR1 is KGHDR and CDR2 SFDVKD. This CDR3 is 16 amino acids long. The germline V and J ends were trimmed by 4 bases and 6 bases, with 19 bases remaining between them. CDR3 sequence: CATSERDRIEVDTQYF. As DNA, the CDR3 is TGTGCCACCAGTGAGCGCGACAGAATCGAGGTGGATACGCAGTATTTT.

CDR3 sequence reads: CASGAGGVYEQYF. CDR3 nucleotide sequence: TGCGCCAGCGGAGCGGGAGGGGTTTACGAGCAGTACTTC. The chain carries TRBV5-1 and TRBJ2-7; 10 bases are a match to TRBD2. Trimming removed 7 bases from V and 4 bases from J; junction bases left unmatched: 5. The germline CDR1 and CDR2 sequences are SGHRS and YFSETQ. This CDR3 has 13 residues.

V is TRBV25-1 and J is TRBJ2-7; 8 bases agree with TRBD1. The ends lost 8 bases at V and 3 bases at J; junction bases unmatched: 12. The CDR3 is 15 amino acids. CDR1 and CDR2 from the germline V gene are MGHDK and SYGVNS. CDR3 nucleotide sequence: TGTGCCAGCTCAGCCGGAAACAGGGGGGACTACGAGCAGTACTTC. Amino acids: CASSAGNRGDYEQYF.

This rearrangement joins TRBV24-1 to TRBJ2-2; the match to TRBD1 covers 7 bases. CDR1 is KGHDR, CDR2 SFDVKD, per germline. V dropped 5 bases and J dropped 3; count of bases not matched to a gene: 5. The CDR3 is 15 residues long. The chain's CDR3 is CATSGPGGYTGELFF. In DNA, the CDR3 is TGTGCCACCAGTGGGCCAGGGGGATACACCGGGGAGCTGTTTTTT.

The rearrangement uses TRBV5-4 and TRBJ2-3; D not certain. The ends were cut back, 4 bases at V and 7 bases at J, with 7 bases in the middle. The CDR3 runs to 11 residues. Germline V gene sequence: CDR1 SGHNT, CDR2 YYREEE (reference sequence). The CDR3 loop reads CASSGMNTQYF. The DNA for the CDR3 is TGTGCCAGCAGCGGGATGAATACGCAGTATTTT.

The rearrangement uses TRBV12-3 or TRBV12-4 and TRBJ2-7; D is undetermined. V dropped 8 bases and J dropped 1 base, with 15 bases sitting between them. The CDR3 has 14 amino acids. The CDR3 region has the DNA TGTGCCAGCGAGTCTTCAAAGGGATCCTACGAGCAGTACTTC. Translating it yields CASESSKGSYEQYF.

The CDR3 nucleotides read TGTGCCAGCACTGTCCCGAGGAGCTATGGCTACACCTTC. Protein sequence: CASTVPRSYGYTF. The gene calls are TRBV28 and TRBJ1-2; D gene uncertain. From germline, CDR1 is MDHEN and CDR2 SYDVKM. V lost 7 bases and J 4 bases, leaving 13 bases between the germline ends. The CDR3 runs to 13 residues.

This clonotype was detected only a few times. The chain recombines TRBV20-1 with TRBJ1-2; 7 nucleotides line up with TRBD1. Germline CDR1 is DFQATT and CDR2 is SNEGSKA (reference sequence). The CDR3 consists of 13 residues. The junction had 2 bases not matched to a gene; V was cut back by 3 bases and J by 1 base. The CDR3 protein is CSASQGGNYGYTF. The CDR3 DNA reads TGCAGTGCTAGCCAGGGGGGTAACTATGGCTACACCTTC.

V and J are TRBV19 and TRBJ1-4, with D possibly TRBD1 on 5 matching bases. The V gene lost 5 bases and the J gene lost 7 bases, with 14 bases spanning the gap. From germline, CDR1 is LNHDA and CDR2 SQIVND (reference sequence). CDR3 size: 14 residues. DNA for the CDR3: TGTGCCAGTAGTCTAAGCACCGGGACTGAAAAACTGTTTTTT. This codes for CASSLSTGTEKLFF.

This rearrangement joins TRBV19 to TRBJ1-1; perhaps TRBD1 as D (5 bases). CDR1 is LNHDA and CDR2 is SQIVND in the germline V gene (reference sequence). This CDR3 has 14 residues. V lost 9 bases and J lost 1, with 15 bases in between. The CDR3 region is CASTRVTTNTEAFF. CDR3 sequence (DNA): TGTGCCAGCACCAGGGTAACTACGAACACTGAAGCTTTCTTT.

The J gene is TRBJ1-4, the V gene TRBV7-9; D perhaps matches TRBD1 (5 bases). This CDR3 region has 14 residues. The germline CDR1 and CDR2 sequences are SEHNR and FQNEAQ (reference sequence). Trimming stripped 1 base from V and 8 bases from J, with 11 bases between. The CDR3 DNA is TGTGCCAGCAGCTTAGTTGGGACGTCCGAAAAACTGTTTTTT. Protein: CASSLVGTSEKLFF.